The text below deals with one TCR beta chain. These data are taken from a study of cytomegalovirus exposure and HLA in healthy donors. About the study: The approximately 110 validation repertoires were reported in a later analysis to have been generated on the same platform as the roughly 700 first-cohort repertoires.

The CDR3 runs to 15 residues. Assay used: immunoSEQ multiplex PCR; TCRdb lists only in-frame clones, some missing. The sample includes 150,000 to 200,000 clones, over 80% of them seen just once. The receptor comes from a man aged 25-45 years in good health and CMV-seropositive. The V gene is TRBV7-5, the J gene TRBJ1-1; the tabulated D call, TRBD1, remains unverified against the DNA. TRBV7-5 is an annotated pseudogene. Sequences were obtained from PBMCs. The CDR3 DNA reads as TGTGCCAGAAGCCCGTTGGACAGGGAGGACACTGAAGCTTTCTTT. Protein sequence: CARSPLDREDTEAFF.